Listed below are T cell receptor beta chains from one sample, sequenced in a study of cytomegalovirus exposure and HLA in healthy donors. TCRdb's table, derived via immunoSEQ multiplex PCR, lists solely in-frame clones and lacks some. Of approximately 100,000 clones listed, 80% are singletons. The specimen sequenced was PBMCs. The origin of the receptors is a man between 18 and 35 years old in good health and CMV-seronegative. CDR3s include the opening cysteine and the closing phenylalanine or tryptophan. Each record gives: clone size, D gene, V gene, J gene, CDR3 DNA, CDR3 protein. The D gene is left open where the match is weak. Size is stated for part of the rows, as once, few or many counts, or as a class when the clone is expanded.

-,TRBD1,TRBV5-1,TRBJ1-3,TGCGCCAGCAGCTTGGACAGGGGCTCTGGAAACACCATATATTTT,CASSLDRGSGNTIYF
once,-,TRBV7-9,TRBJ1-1,TGTGCCAGCAACCAGGGTGCGAACACTGAAGCTTTCTTT,CASNQGANTEAFF
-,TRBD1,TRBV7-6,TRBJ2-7,TGTGCCAGCAGTCACGGGGGGGGACAGGGGAGGGAGCAGTACTTC,CASSHGGGQGREQYF
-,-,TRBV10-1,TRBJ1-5,TGCGCCAGCAGTTCGGGGGGCGGTCAGCCCCAGCATTTT,CASSSGGGQPQHF
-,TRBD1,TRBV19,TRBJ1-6,TGTGCCAGTAGTGCTCGGGACAGGGAAACACCCCTCCACTTT,CASSARDRETPLHF
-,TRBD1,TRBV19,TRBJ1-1,TGTGCCAGTAGCGGGACAGGGGAGAACACTGAAGCTTTCTTT,CASSGTGENTEAFF
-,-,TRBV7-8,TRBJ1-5,TGTGCCAGCAGCTTAGCGGCGGGAATTAGCAATCAGCCCCAGCATTTT,CASSLAAGISNQPQHF
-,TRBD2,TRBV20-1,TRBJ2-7,TGCAGTGCGGGAGGGTACGAGCAGTACTTC,CSAGGYEQYF
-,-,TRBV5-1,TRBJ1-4,TGCGCCAGCAGCTTGGACGGGATAACTAATGAAAAACTGTTTTTT,CASSLDGITNEKLFF
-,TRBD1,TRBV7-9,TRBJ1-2,TGTGCCAGCAGCTTCGGACAGGGTTATGGCTACACCTTC,CASSFGQGYGYTF
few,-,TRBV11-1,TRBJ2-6,TGTGCCAGCAGCTTAGCGATAGCGCCTGGGGCCAACGTCCTGACTTTC,CASSLAIAPGANVLTF
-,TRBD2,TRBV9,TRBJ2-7,TGTGCCAGCAGCGGAGCGGGGGAGTCCTACGAGCAGTACTTC,CASSGAGESYEQYF
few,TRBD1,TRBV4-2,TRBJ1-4,TGTGCCAGCAGCCAAGAAACCAGGGGGTGGGAAAAACTGTTTTTT,CASSQETRGWEKLFF
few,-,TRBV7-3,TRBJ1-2,TGTGCCAGCAGCCGAGGGGGGGGGACCGGCTACACCTTC,CASSRGGGTGYTF
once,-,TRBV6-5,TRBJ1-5,TGTGCCAGCAGTGACAGGTTACATCAGCCCCAGCATTTT,CASSDRLHQPQHF
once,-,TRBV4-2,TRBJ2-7,TGTGCCAGCAGCCGACATAGAGAGGGGGCCTACGAGCAGTACTTC,CASSRHREGAYEQYF
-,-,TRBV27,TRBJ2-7,TGTGCCAGCAGCCCTCTGGCAGGGGTTCCCTACGAGCAGTACTTC,CASSPLAGVPYEQYF
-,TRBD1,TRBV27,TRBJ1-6,TGTGCCAGCAGCCCAAGCCCCCCGGGACAGGGATTAAGCTCCTATAATTCACCCCTCCACTTT,CASSPSPPGQGLSSYNSPLHF
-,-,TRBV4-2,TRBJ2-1,TGTGCCAGCAGCCAAGATAGTCAAGCGCTGTACAATGAGCAGTTCTTC,CASSQDSQALYNEQFF
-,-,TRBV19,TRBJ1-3,TGTGCCAGTAGTATGCTCCCGGGTTTCTCTGGAAACACCATATATTTT,CASSMLPGFSGNTIYF
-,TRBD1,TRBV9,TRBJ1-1,TGTGCCAGCAGCGGCCCCGACAGGGGCCGAGGAGCTTTCTTT,CASSGPDRGRGAFF
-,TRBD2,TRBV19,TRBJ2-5,TGTGCCAGTAGTATGCCTAGCGCGGGGGGAGAGACCCAGTACTTC,CASSMPSAGGETQYF
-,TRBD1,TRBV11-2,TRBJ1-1,TGTGCCAGCAGCTTAGGGGTAGACAGGGGAGTGGAGGCTTTCTTT,CASSLGVDRGVEAFF
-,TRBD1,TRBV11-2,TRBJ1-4,TGTGCCAGCAGACGACAGGGTTATGAAAAACTGTTTTTT,CASRRQGYEKLFF
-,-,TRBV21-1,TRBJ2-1,TGTGCCAGCAGCATAAAAGCGGGGGGGCGAAATGAGCAGTTCTTC,CASSIKAGGRNEQFF
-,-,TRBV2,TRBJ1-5,TGTGCCAGCACCCCCAGGGGCAGTCAGCCCCAGCATTTT,CASTPRGSQPQHF
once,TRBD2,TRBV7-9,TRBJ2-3,TGTTCCAGCAGCACTACAGCGGGGGGCCGGGGAGATACGCAGTATTTT,CSSSTTAGGRGDTQYF
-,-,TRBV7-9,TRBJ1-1,TGTGCCAGCAGCCCGGACTCCGGGCGGGCTTTCTTT,CASSPDSGRAFF
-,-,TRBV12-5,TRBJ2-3,TGTGCTAGTGGTTTGAGGGGTTCTAGCACAGATACGCAGTATTTT,CASGLRGSSTDTQYF
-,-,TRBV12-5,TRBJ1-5,TGTGCTAGTGGGTGGGAGAGCAGGGGACAGCCCCAGCATTTT,CASGWESRGQPQHF
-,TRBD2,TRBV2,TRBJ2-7,TGTGCCAGCAGTGGGTTTTTCATTCAGCTAGCGGGGAGCTACGAGCAGTACTTC,CASSGFFIQLAGSYEQYF
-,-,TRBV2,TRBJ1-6,TGTGCCAGCAGGGACACCTCCTATAATTCACCCCTCCACTTT,CASRDTSYNSPLHF